A single sample is the source of the 19 T cell receptor beta chains below, sequenced in a study of shared clonotypes between healthy human individuals. This table comes from immunoSEQ multiplex PCR, and its TCRdb copy is limited to in-frame clones, with some not included. Of 600,000 to 750,000 clones listed, around 90% are singletons. The source material was memory CD8+ T cells from PBMCs. Subset in this sample: CD45RO+ cells pooled with CCR7-negative TemRA cells. The origin of the receptors is a man aged 18 to 29 in good health. Some clones in this sample may be carry-over from other donors' samples.

Worth noting for this clone: Other DNA sequences within the sample encode an identical CDR3. This sequence joins TRBV9 and TRBJ1-1; 9 positions match TRBD1. CDR3 length: 14 residues. Per germline, CDR1 SGDLS and CDR2 YYNGEE. Trimming took 2 bases from V and 5 from J; bases not matched to a gene: 4. For the CDR3, the DNA is TGTGCCAGCAGCGTGACAGGGGGAAGAACTGAAGCTTTCTTT. Translation: CASSVTGGRTEAFF.

In its sample, this clone was seen once. The chain carries TRBV18 and TRBJ2-7; D call uncertain. The V and J ends lost 4 bases and 5 bases respectively, with 6 bases between them. The CDR3 contains 11 residues. The germline V gene has CDR1 KGHSH and CDR2 LQKENI. The CDR3 spells CASSRRHEQYF. CDR3 DNA sequence: TGTGCCAGCTCACGCCGCCACGAGCAGTACTTC.

The CDR3 sequence: CASSSRGDRTFYGYTF. CDR3 nucleotides: TGTGCCAGCAGCTCCAGGGGGGACAGGACGTTCTATGGCTACACCTTC. The rearrangement joins TRBV7-9 to TRBJ1-2, with 8 bases aligning to TRBD1. Per germline, CDR1 SEHNR and CDR2 FQNEAQ (reference sequence). This CDR3 spans 16 amino acids. Unmatched junction bases numbered 11, after V lost 4 bases and J lost 4 bases.

The rearrangement joins TRBV6-5 to TRBJ2-5; TRBD2 aligns across 7 bases. V shed 6 bases, J shed 4 bases, and the junction held 11 bases outside the gene matches. The length of the CDR3 is 15 residues. Looked up from germline, CDR1 is MNHEY and CDR2 is SVGAGI. CDR3 DNA sequence: TGTGCCAGCAGCCTCGGGGGAGGGGATGGAGAGACCCAGTACTTC. It encodes CASSLGGGDGETQYF.

J is TRBJ2-1 and V is TRBV11-2, with 7 bases matching TRBD2. This CDR3 has 16 residues. From germline, CDR1 is SGHAT and CDR2 FQNNGV. V shed 2 bases and J 8 bases; nucleotides not matched to a gene: 12. CDR3 bases: TGTGCCAGCAGCTTATTCCCGAGACTAGCCTCCGATGAGCAGTTCTTC. It yields the protein CASSLFPRLASDEQFF.

This clone was counted many times. The V gene is TRBV10-2, the J gene TRBJ1-1; D possibly corresponds to TRBD1 (5 bases). V lost 6 bases and J 4 bases, leaving 9 bases between the germline ends. In germline, CDR1 is WSHSY, CDR2 SAAADI. The CDR3 has 12 amino acids. The CDR3 coding sequence is TGCGCCAGCAGGGTGGGGGGCACTGAAGCTTTCTTT. Its protein is CASRVGGTEAFF.

This clone turned up a few times. The chain carries TRBV28 and TRBJ1-5; maybe TRBD1 (6 bases). V gave up 11 bases and J gave up 3 bases, with 17 bases separating them. CDR3 length: 14 residues. Germline-derived CDR1 and CDR2 are MDHEN and SYDVKM. The CDR3 sequence: CAGTATGTNQPQHF. CDR3 bases: TGTGCCGGTACTGCGACAGGAACCAATCAGCCCCAGCATTTT.

Remarks on this clone: The same CDR3 also results from other DNA sequences found in this sample. The chain combines TRBV27 with TRBJ1-1; maybe TRBD1 (5 bases). The V end was cut by 5 bases, the J end by 1 base, with 11 bases between. CDR1 and CDR2 (germline): MNHEY, SMNVEV (reference sequence). This CDR3 contains 14 residues. The DNA of the CDR3 is TGTGCCAGCAGTCCCTCGACAGAGAACACTGAAGCTTTCTTT. Its translation is CASSPSTENTEAFF.

This chain joins TRBV27 and TRBJ1-5, with unresolved D. CDR3 length: 15 residues. V was clipped by 5 bases and J by 1 base, with 12 bases between them. Germline V gene sequence: CDR1 MNHEY, CDR2 SMNVEV (reference sequence). The CDR3 here is CASSPTVVSNQPQHF. The CDR3 DNA reads as TGTGCCAGCAGTCCGACGGTAGTGAGCAATCAGCCCCAGCATTTT.

This sequence joins TRBV7-9 and TRBJ2-1; 9 bases agree with TRBD2. Losses at the gene ends were 3 bases for V and 12 bases for J; bases not matched to a gene: 18. This CDR3 region has 17 residues. From germline, CDR1 is SEHNR and CDR2 FQNEAQ (reference sequence). The CDR3 coding sequence is TGTGCCAGCAGCTTCCCCTTTACCGGGACTAGCACAGAAAGGCAGTTCTTC. Encoded protein: CASSFPFTGTSTERQFF.

V gene TRBV4-1 combines with J gene TRBJ1-2, with 8 positions matching TRBD1. Germline V gene data show CDR1 as MGHRA and CDR2 as YSYEKL. The CDR3 loop spans 14 amino acids. V was clipped by 4 bases and J by 2 bases; unmatched bases: 3. The CDR3 here is CASSPRQGNYGYTF. The DNA for the CDR3 is TGCGCCAGCAGCCCCCGACAGGGGAACTATGGCTACACCTTC.

Concerning this clone: Other DNA sequences in the same sample also yield this CDR3. The rearrangement joins TRBV5-6 to TRBJ1-1; unclear D gene. The CDR3 has 13 amino acids. The germline gives CDR1 SGHDT, CDR2 YYEEEE. V lost 0 bases and J 1 base, leaving 4 bases between the germline ends. The DNA for the CDR3 is TGTGCCAGCAGCTTGGGAGGGAACACTGAAGCTTTCTTT. As protein: CASSLGGNTEAFF.

V is TRBV18 and J is TRBJ2-6; D gene uncertain. The germline V gene encodes CDR1 KGHSH and CDR2 LQKENI. Trimming pared 0 bases from V and 2 bases from J, leaving 2 bases between. This CDR3 has 14 residues. As DNA, the CDR3 is TGTGCCAGCTCACCACCAACTGGGGCCAACGTCCTGACTTTC. It codes for CASSPPTGANVLTF. The full variable domain, rest sourced from reference TRBV18 and TRBJ2-6, is NAGVMQNPRHLVRRRGQEARLRCSPMKGHSHVYWYRQLPEEGLKFMVYLQKENIIDESGMPKERFSAEFPKEGPSILRIQQVVRGDSAAYFCASSPPTGANVLTFGAGSRLTVL.

This clone was observed a single time. The CDR3 coding sequence is TGTGCCAGCAGTGGGACAGGGGGTGTACCCTACGAGCAGTACTTC. This sequence encodes CASSGTGGVPYEQYF. V and J are TRBV6-6 and TRBJ2-7; 11 positions agree with TRBD1. Germline assignment: CDR1 MNHNY and CDR2 SVGAGI (reference sequence). The CDR3 is 15 amino acids. The junction had 5 bases not matched to a gene; V was cut back by 5 bases and J by 2 bases.

The genes are TRBV25-1 and TRBJ2-7, with D tentatively TRBD1 (5 bases). CDR3 length: 13 residues. The V and J ends lost 5 bases and 5 bases respectively, with 13 bases between them. Germline V lookup: CDR1 MGHDK, CDR2 SYGVNS. DNA of the CDR3: TGTGCCAGCAGTTCTCCAGGGTACCACGAGCAGTACTTC. Protein product: CASSSPGYHEQYF.

The sample holds a few counts of this clone. Distinct nucleotide sequences in the sample also encode this CDR3. This sequence joins TRBV27 and TRBJ1-1; D is unresolved. The CDR3 length is 11 residues. Germline lookup yields CDR1 MNHEY and CDR2 SMNVEV (reference sequence). Trimming removed 3 bases from V and 5 bases from J, with 4 bases in between. The CDR3 loop is CASSFGTEAFF. The CDR3 nucleotides are TGTGCCAGCAGTTTCGGAACTGAAGCTTTCTTT.

The V gene is TRBV5-6, the J gene TRBJ2-2; D call uncertain. Germline CDR1 is SGHDT and CDR2 is YYEEEE. The CDR3 consists of 14 residues. Trimming took 0 bases from V and 1 from J, leaving 4 bases between them. This CDR3 reads CASSLDQNTGELFF. In DNA, the CDR3 is TGTGCCAGCAGCTTGGATCAGAACACCGGGGAGCTGTTTTTT.

The DNA of the CDR3 is TGTGCCAGAAGCGATAAAAAGCGGGAGGTTTCTTCTAGCACAGATACGCAGTATTTT. Protein sequence: CARSDKKREVSSSTDTQYF. The chain uses TRBV5-3 and TRBJ2-3, with 9 bases fitting TRBD2. TRBV5-3 is known as an ORF, though its function is uncertain. This CDR3 region has 19 residues. V shed 4 bases, J shed 0 bases, and the junction held 15 bases outside the gene matches.

A remark on this clone: Other DNA sequences from this sample encode an identical CDR3 as well. The J gene is TRBJ2-7, the V gene TRBV27, with D possibly being TRBD1 (6 bases). The CDR3 has 13 amino acids. The germline V and J ends were trimmed by 2 bases and 3 bases, with 8 bases remaining between them. The germline CDR1 and CDR2 sequences are MNHEY and SMNVEV (reference sequence). The CDR3 loop is CASSLGGRYEQYF. The CDR3 DNA reads as TGTGCCAGCAGTTTAGGGGGCCGCTACGAGCAGTACTTC.